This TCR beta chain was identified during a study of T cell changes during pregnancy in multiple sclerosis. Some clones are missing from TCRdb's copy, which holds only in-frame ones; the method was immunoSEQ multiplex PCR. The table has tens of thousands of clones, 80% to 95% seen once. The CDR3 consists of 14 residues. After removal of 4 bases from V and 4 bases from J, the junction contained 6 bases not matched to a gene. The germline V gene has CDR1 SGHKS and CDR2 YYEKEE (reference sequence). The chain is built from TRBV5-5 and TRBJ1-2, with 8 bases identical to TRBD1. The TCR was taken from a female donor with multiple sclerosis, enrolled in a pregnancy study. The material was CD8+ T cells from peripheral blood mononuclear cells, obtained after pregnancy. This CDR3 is CASSTRTGPYGYTF. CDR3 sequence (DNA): TGTGCCAGCAGCACCCGGACAGGGCCCTATGGCTACACCTTC.